The clone carrying this T cell receptor (beta chain) is deemed medium-sized. No patient received treatment before thyroid surgery. The sample is drawn from a study of metastatic and nonmetastatic thyroid tumors. Using MiXCR, TCRdb re-called clones from the PCR reads. The data contain around 24,000 clones, around 21% of them seen just once; the ten biggest clones take up approximately 12%. The germline gives CDR1 SGHRS, CDR2 YFSETQ. This CDR3 is built from 14 residues. V was cut by 0 bases and J by 0 bases, with 4 bases left in between. This receptor was taken from a male donor with papillary thyroid cancer or a benign thyroid nodule (not recorded which). Some clones in this sample may be carry-over from other donors' samples. The J gene is TRBJ1-3, the V gene TRBV5-1; D is undetermined. Sequencing was done on a sample of blood. The DNA of the CDR3 is TGCGCCAGCAGCTTGGACCACTCTGGAAACACCATATATTTT. Translated, it gives CASSLDHSGNTIYF.